These T cell receptor beta chains were read from a single sample in a study of blood T cell repertoires in COVID-19. Clones were sequenced by immunoSEQ multiplex PCR, and TCRdb holds only the in-frame ones, with some missing. The profile shows over 130,000 clones, over 70% of them singletons. Sequencing was carried out using PBMCs or T cells enriched from blood (not recorded which). Receptors were obtained from a man aged 45-65 years in a cohort exposed to, infected with or recovered from COVID-19 (not recorded which). Each CDR3 is given with its conserved first and last residue. The order of the fields is D gene, J gene, clone size, V gene, CDR3 protein, CDR3 DNA. The D gene is left open where the match is weak. Clone size, where shown, is once, few, many, or a class for clones that have expanded.

NA TRBJ2-5 NA TRBV7-9 CASSLDSGSGETQYF TGTGCCAGCAGCTTAGATTCCGGGTCGGGGGAGACCCAGTACTTC
TRBD2 TRBJ2-1 few TRBV7-6 CASSSLLGRAGGYEQFF TGTGCCAGCAGCTCCCTCTTGGGAAGAGCGGGAGGCTATGAGCAGTTCTTC
NA TRBJ2-7 NA TRBV19 CASSIDRVQGVHEQYF TGTGCCAGTAGTATAGATCGGGTACAGGGAGTCCACGAGCAGTACTTC
NA TRBJ2-2 few TRBV12-3/TRBV12-4 CASSLQGTGELFF TGTGCCAGCAGTTTACAGGGGACCGGGGAGCTGTTTTTT
NA TRBJ2-2 few TRBV6-5 CASSYSTGPNTGELFF TGTGCCAGCAGTTACTCGACAGGCCCGAACACCGGGGAGCTGTTTTTT
NA TRBJ1-5 NA TRBV11-2 CASSLLGGNQPQHF TGTGCCAGCAGCTTACTCGGAGGGAATCAGCCCCAGCATTTT
NA TRBJ1-2 NA TRBV7-2 CASSGQRTAPHGYTF TGTGCCAGCAGCGGACAGCGCACTGCCCCCCATGGCTACACCTTC
TRBD2 TRBJ2-1 NA TRBV4-3 CASSYLAGQYNEQFF TGCGCCAGCAGCTACTTAGCGGGGCAATACAATGAGCAGTTCTTC
TRBD2 TRBJ2-4 NA TRBV7-8 CASSQGAGAKNIQYF TGTGCCAGCAGCCAAGGAGCGGGGGCAAAAAACATTCAGTACTTC
TRBD1 TRBJ1-1 NA TRBV28 CASSLWTGINTEAFF TGTGCCAGCAGTTTGTGGACAGGGATTAACACTGAAGCTTTCTTT
NA TRBJ2-7 NA TRBV4-1 CASSQETVISYEQYF TGCGCCAGCAGCCAAGAAACAGTGATCTCCTACGAGCAGTACTTC
NA TRBJ1-1 few TRBV7-6 CASSIQGNTEAFF TGTGCCAGCAGCATACAGGGTAACACTGAAGCTTTCTTT
TRBD2 TRBJ2-2 NA TRBV7-2 CASSHGGANTGELFF TGTGCCAGCAGCCACGGGGGGGCTAACACCGGGGAGCTGTTTTTT
TRBD1 TRBJ2-5 NA TRBV2 CASRAIGTGWTQYF TGTGCCAGCAGGGCAATCGGGACAGGGTGGACCCAGTACTTC
TRBD2 TRBJ2-2 NA TRBV30 CATKTGLAGQELFF TGTGCCACCAAAACGGGACTAGCGGGTCAGGAGCTGTTTTTT
TRBD1 TRBJ1-5 NA TRBV6-5 CASSYSGQGNQPQHF TGTGCCAGCAGTTACTCCGGACAGGGCAATCAGCCCCAGCATTTT
TRBD1 TRBJ1-2 NA TRBV5-4 CASSLDGRDRGGYGYTF TGTGCCAGCAGCTTGGATGGTCGGGACAGGGGAGGGTATGGCTACACCTTC
NA TRBJ1-2 NA TRBV7-8 CASSSTANYGYTF TGTGCCAGCAGCTCGACAGCCAACTATGGCTACACCTTC
NA TRBJ1-1 NA TRBV4-3 CASSQDVMGSWEAFF TGCGCCAGCAGCCAAGATGTGATGGGGAGCTGGGAAGCTTTCTTT
TRBD1 TRBJ2-4 NA TRBV14 CASPGQGKNIQYF TGTGCCTCTCCGGGACAGGGTAAAAACATTCAGTACTTC